The 27 T cell receptor beta chains below were found in one sample sequenced in a study of T cells in Graves' hyperthyroidism and ophthalmopathy. Amplification yielded TCR beta CDR3 regions, with RNA transcripts as the source. When the TCR CDR3 underwent first-round RT-PCR, the HTBI primer set was used. TCRdb analysed the multiplex PCR reads with MiXCR anew, one entry per CDR3 protein. The data hold 650,000 to 700,000 distinct CDR3 sequences, with 17% observed a single time. Specimen: blood. These receptors came from a man aged 50-59 years with Graves' hyperthyroidism.

This clonotype was seen a handful of times. A much larger clone lies one base from this, so it may be a read error. CDR3 sequence: CASGESSGSEQYF. CDR3 bases: TGCGCCAGCGGTGAGTCGTCAGGGTCCGAGCAGTACTTC. The chain couples TRBV10-2 to TRBJ2-7; a weak D match, TRBD1 (5 bases). This CDR3 region has 13 residues. Per the germline V gene, CDR1 is WSHSY and CDR2 is SAAADI.

The sample holds many counts of this clonotype. The chain carries TRBV11-1 and TRBJ2-1; 8 bases are shared with TRBD2. Germline lookup yields CDR1 SGHAT and CDR2 FQDESV (reference sequence). The CDR3 is 15 amino acids. The trim removed 7 bases at V and 0 bases at J, leaving 5 bases unmatched. The CDR3 protein is CASNRLASSYNEQFF. CDR3 DNA: TGTGCCAGCAACCGACTAGCGAGCTCCTACAATGAGCAGTTCTTC.

This clonotype was seen at least ten times. The chain employs TRBV7-9 and TRBJ1-2; 7 bases are a match to TRBD1. Germline-derived CDR1 and CDR2 are SEHNR and FQNEAQ (reference sequence). The ends lost 5 bases at V and 7 bases at J; junction bases unmatched: 10. CDR3 length equals 14 residues. As DNA, the CDR3 is TGTGCCAGCAGCCTAACTAGGGACAGTTCTGGCTACACCTTC. Translation: CASSLTRDSSGYTF.

This rearrangement joins TRBV28 to TRBJ1-5; D may be TRBD1 (5 bases). Germline V CDR1 and CDR2: MDHEN, SYDVKM. The CDR3 sequence is 14 residues long. Trimming cost V 3 bases and J 7 bases, with 13 bases left between them. The CDR3 DNA sequence: TGTGCCAGCAGTTTTTCGTACCAGGGCCAGCCCCAGCATTTT. Residues: CASSFSYQGQPQHF. The complete variable domain, with remaining parts taken from reference TRBV28 and TRBJ1-5, reads DVKVTQSSRYLVKRTGEKVFLECVQDMDHENMFWYRQDPGLGLRLIYFSYDVKMKEKGDIPEGYSVSREKKERFSLILESASTNQTSMYLCASSFSYQGQPQHFGDGTRLSIL.

This clonotype was detected many times. The chain is built from TRBV28 and TRBJ2-7, with 9 bases fitting TRBD2. V gave up 3 bases and J gave up 3 bases; unmatched junction bases: 3. The germline V gene encodes CDR1 MDHEN and CDR2 SYDVKM. This CDR3 comprises 14 residues. The CDR3 reads CASSFRTSDYEQYF. The CDR3 coding sequence is TGTGCCAGCAGTTTTCGGACTAGCGACTACGAGCAGTACTTC.

This rearrangement joins TRBV15 to TRBJ1-4; D uncertain. The CDR3 runs to 13 residues. V dropped 0 bases and J dropped 8 bases, with 7 bases sitting between them. Germline lookup yields CDR1 LNHNV and CDR2 YYDKDF (reference sequence). The CDR3 coding sequence is TGTGCCACCAGCAGAGATCGGGAAGAAAAACTGTTTTTT. Its translation: CATSRDREEKLFF.

This clonotype was found many times. DNA of the CDR3: TGTGCCAGCGGTGGGCAGCCCTACGAGCAGTACTTC. Amino acids: CASGGQPYEQYF. The V gene is TRBV2, the J gene TRBJ2-7; D uncertain. The V end was cut by 8 bases, the J end by 2 bases, with 10 bases between. This CDR3 region has 12 residues. Germline CDR1 is SNHLY and CDR2 is FYNNEI. Based on the CDR3 plus reference TRBV2 and TRBJ2-7, the full variable domain is EPEVTQTPSHQVTQMGQEVILRCVPISNHLYFYWYRQILGQKVEFLVSFYNNEISEKSEIFDDQFSVERPDGSNFTLKIRSTKLEDSAMYFCASGGQPYEQYFGPGTRLTVT.

About this clonotype itself: Its ends do not fully match the called genes, so a read error is possible. The rearrangement joins TRBV7-2 to TRBJ1-1; 7 bases are shared with TRBD1. The CDR3 is 15 amino acids. Germline V gives CDR1 SGHTA, CDR2 FQGNSA. CDR3 protein: CASSRGTAVITEGFF. The CDR3 DNA sequence: TGTGCCAGCAGCCGCGGGACAGCCGTAATCACTGAAGGTTTCTTT.

This clonotype was detected ten times or more. The J gene is TRBJ1-1, the V gene TRBV10-3; the D gene is possibly TRBD1 (5 bases). The V gene's germline CDR1 is ENHRY and CDR2 SYGVKD. This CDR3 region has 14 residues. Trimming removed 2 bases from V and 3 bases from J, with 10 bases in between. The CDR3 DNA follows: TGTGCCATCAGTGAGCGGGGGGAGGACACTGAAGCTTTCTTT. It translates to CAISERGEDTEAFF.

The chain has TRBV6-1 and TRBJ2-1; the D gene is possibly TRBD2 (7 bases). This CDR3 region has 15 residues. V dropped 2 bases and J dropped 6 bases, with 14 bases sitting between them. Per germline, CDR1 MNHNS and CDR2 SASEGT. CDR3 coding DNA: TGTGCCAGCAGTGAAAAGAGGGGGGGGGCCAATGAGCAGTTCTTC. Its protein is CASSEKRGGANEQFF.

In its sample, this clonotype was seen many times. The chain links TRBV27 to TRBJ2-7, with 13 nucleotides matching TRBD2. The CDR3 runs to 16 residues. The V segment lost 2 bases and the J segment 5 bases; nucleotides outside the gene matches: 6. Germline CDR1 is MNHEY and CDR2 is SMNVEV (reference sequence). DNA of the CDR3: TGTGCCAGCAGTTTAGGGACTAGCGGGACCAGGAACGAGCAGTACTTC. It codes for CASSLGTSGTRNEQYF.

This clonotype has only a few counts. The chain recombines TRBV19 with TRBJ2-1; 13 bases fit TRBD2. The J segment lost 5 bases and the V segment lost 3 bases, leaving 4 bases of the junction unmatched. CDR3 size: 16 residues. Germline V gene sequence: CDR1 LNHDA, CDR2 SQIVND (reference sequence). CDR3 bases: TGTGCCAGTAGTATGACTAGCGGGAGGTTTGACAATGAGCAGTTCTTC. It encodes CASSMTSGRFDNEQFF.

This clonotype showed up many times. The genes are TRBV2 and TRBJ2-1; weak D call: TRBD2 (6 bases). The CDR3 extends over 14 amino acids. V was trimmed by 6 bases and J by 4 bases, leaving 13 bases between them. The germline CDR1 and CDR2 sequences are SNHLY and FYNNEI. CDR3 region: CASSVFGTYNEQFF. The CDR3 DNA is TGTGCCAGCAGCGTTTTCGGGACTTACAATGAGCAGTTCTTC.

The chain recombines TRBV5-1 with TRBJ1-1; no clear D. V gave up 0 bases and J gave up 7 bases, with 13 bases separating them. Germline CDR1 and CDR2: SGHRS and YFSETQ. The CDR3 is made up of 14 amino acids. CDR3 sequence (DNA): TGCGCCAGCAGCTTGGGGGGTTTACGCAATGAAGCTTTCTTT. This encodes CASSLGGLRNEAFF.

This clonotype came up many times. V usage is TRBV2 and J usage is TRBJ2-4; D not certain. The germline V gene has CDR1 SNHLY and CDR2 FYNNEI. CDR3 size: 12 residues. V shed 7 bases and J shed 4 bases, with 8 bases lying between them. The CDR3 nucleotides read TGTGCCAGCAAGGTGGGGAAAAACATTCAGTACTTC. The encoded protein is CASKVGKNIQYF.

This clonotype was recorded at least ten times. The rearrangement joins TRBV28 to TRBJ2-3, with 12 positions matching TRBD1. Germline V gene sequence: CDR1 MDHEN, CDR2 SYDVKM. The J segment lost 7 bases and the V segment lost 1 base, leaving 6 bases of the junction unmatched. CDR3 length equals 16 residues. In DNA form, the CDR3 reads TGTGCCAGCAGTTTATCCCCGGGACAGGGGGCTTATACGCAGTATTTT. This sequence encodes CASSLSPGQGAYTQYF.

The V call is TRBV7-9, the J call TRBJ2-7, with 11 bases identical to TRBD2. Per the germline V gene, CDR1 is SEHNR and CDR2 is FQNEAQ (reference sequence). The CDR3 is 15 amino acids. J was trimmed by 5 bases and V by 6 bases; bases with no gene match: 9. CDR3 DNA sequence: TGTGCCAGCAGTTCGACTAGCGGGATTCCCCACGAGCAGTACTTC. It codes for CASSSTSGIPHEQYF.

This clonotype has at least ten counts. The chain links TRBV18 to TRBJ1-6, with 9 bases matching TRBD1. V shed 8 bases and J 6 bases; nucleotides not matched to a gene: 11. Germline V CDR1 and CDR2: KGHSH, LQKENI. This CDR3 has 16 residues. The CDR3 is CASSMTGGSGNSPLHF. The CDR3 region has the DNA TGTGCCAGCAGCATGACAGGGGGTAGTGGTAATTCACCCCTCCACTTT.

This clonotype occurred a few times. The gene calls are TRBV6-2 or TRBV6-3 and TRBJ2-5; D assignment may be TRBD1 or TRBD2 (5 bases each). The germline CDR1 and CDR2 sequences are MNHEY and SVGEGT. The germline V and J ends were trimmed by 4 bases and 4 bases, with 13 bases remaining between them. CDR3 length: 14 residues. CDR3 nucleotide sequence: TGTGCCAGCAGTTGGGGGAAAGGGTTAGAGACCCAGTACTTC. Protein sequence: CASSWGKGLETQYF.

This sequence joins TRBV3-1 and TRBJ1-2, with TRBD1 as a possible D gene (5 bases). V lost 5 bases, J lost 8 bases, and 18 bases lay in between. The CDR3 loop spans 14 amino acids. Germline CDR1 reads LGHDT; CDR2 reads YNNKEL (reference sequence). CDR3 in amino acids: CASSEASRDLGYTF. The CDR3 nucleotides are TGTGCCAGCAGCGAAGCGTCCAGGGACCTCGGCTACACCTTC.

The table lists this clonotype with many counts. The chain employs TRBV28 and TRBJ1-2; D gene ambiguous. This CDR3 comprises 13 residues. Trimming left V 2 bases short and J 0 bases short, with 4 bases between. Germline V lookup: CDR1 MDHEN, CDR2 SYDVKM. The CDR3 DNA reads TGTGCCAGCAGTTTAAGAGCTAACTATGGCTACACCTTC. As protein: CASSLRANYGYTF.

This clonotype was seen repeatedly, ten times or more. The V and J genes are TRBV12-3 or TRBV12-4 and TRBJ2-3; 10 bases are a match to TRBD2. The CDR3 consists of 19 residues. J lost 0 bases, V lost 0 bases, and 9 bases had no gene match. Here the CDR3 reads CASSLAGPSGRGSTDTQYF. In DNA form, the CDR3 reads TGTGCCAGCAGTTTAGCGGGGCCAAGCGGGAGGGGTAGCACAGATACGCAGTATTTT.

The chain couples TRBV7-9 to TRBJ2-7; TRBD1 might be the D (6 bases). V gave up 4 bases and J gave up 7 bases, with 17 bases separating them. The CDR3 consists of 14 residues. Germline lookup yields CDR1 SEHNR and CDR2 FQNEAQ (reference sequence). The CDR3 coding sequence is TGTGCCAGCAGCTCAAGACAGGTATCTACAGAGCAGTACTTC. It is translated as CASSSRQVSTEQYF.

This clonotype was observed many times. J is TRBJ2-1 and V is TRBV7-9, with TRBD1 matching over 7 bases. This CDR3 spans 16 amino acids. J was trimmed by 5 bases and V by 2 bases; bases with no gene match: 9. Germline lookup yields CDR1 SEHNR and CDR2 FQNEAQ (reference sequence). The DNA of the CDR3 is TGTGCCAGCAGCTTACCTGGGACAGCGCTCGACAATGAGCAGTTCTTC. This encodes CASSLPGTALDNEQFF.

V is TRBV7-6 and J is TRBJ2-2; D might be TRBD1 or TRBD2, each matching 6 bases. In germline, CDR1 is SGHVS, CDR2 FNYEAQ. V was pared by 2 bases and J by 2 bases, with 12 bases between. The CDR3 consists of 16 residues. The DNA for the CDR3 is TGTGCCAGCAGCTTAACCGGGGGCCCTAACACCGGGGAGCTGTTTTTT. This codes for CASSLTGGPNTGELFF.

This clonotype was observed many times. The chain joins TRBV28 to TRBJ2-7, with D tentatively TRBD2 (5 bases). CDR3 length: 14 residues. The V gene lost 3 bases and the J gene lost 0 bases, with 9 bases spanning the gap. Germline assignment: CDR1 MDHEN and CDR2 SYDVKM. CDR3 bases: TGTGCCAGCAGTTTTGCGGGCACCTCCTACGAGCAGTACTTC. This translates into CASSFAGTSYEQYF.

J is TRBJ2-1 and V is TRBV18, with 14 positions matching TRBD2. The CDR3 extends over 15 amino acids. Unmatched junction bases numbered 4, after V lost 3 bases and J lost 9 bases. Germline values: CDR1 KGHSH, CDR2 LQKENI. CDR3 region: CASSPTSGRALEQFF. The CDR3 coding sequence is TGTGCCAGCTCACCGACTAGCGGGAGGGCTCTTGAGCAGTTCTTC.